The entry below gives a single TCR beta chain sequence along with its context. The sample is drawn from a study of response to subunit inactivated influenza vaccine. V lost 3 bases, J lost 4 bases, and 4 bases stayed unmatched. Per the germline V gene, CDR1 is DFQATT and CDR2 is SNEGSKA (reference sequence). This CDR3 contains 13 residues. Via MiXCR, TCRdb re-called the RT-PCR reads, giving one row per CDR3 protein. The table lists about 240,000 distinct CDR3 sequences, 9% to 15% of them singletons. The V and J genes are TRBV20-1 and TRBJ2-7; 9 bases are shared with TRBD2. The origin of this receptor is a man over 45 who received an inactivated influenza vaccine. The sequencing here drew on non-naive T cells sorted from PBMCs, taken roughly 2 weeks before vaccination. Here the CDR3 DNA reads TGCAGTGCTAGTGCCCTAGCGGGGTACGAGCAGTACTTC. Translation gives CSASALAGYEQYF.